This T cell receptor beta chain is drawn from a study of cytomegalovirus exposure and HLA in healthy donors. Details on this clone: At one of its ends the junction is not consistent with the germline gene, which may arise from a read error.

Primers included in the PCR were 60 Vbeta and 13 Jbeta primers. Repertoires were generated with immunoSEQ multiplex PCR, while TCRdb's copy carries only in-frame clones and drops some. The sample gives some 130,000 clones, around 80% of which show up once; approximately 4.8% is in the top ten. The V gene's germline CDR1 is SEHNR and CDR2 FQNEAQ (reference sequence). The CDR3 has 12 residues. The specimen was PBMCs. The source is a man aged 25-40 years in good health. The rearrangement links TRBV7-9 to TRBJ2-3; 7 bases align to TRBD1. The CDR3 loop reads CSSRQGIATQYF. In DNA form, the CDR3 reads TGTTCCAGCAGACAGGGAATTGCTACGCAGTATTTT.